This T cell receptor (beta chain) stems from a study of shared clonotypes between healthy human individuals. Study overall: Each donor's CD4 naive and CD4 memory cells filled three plates apiece, CD8 naive two, and CD8 memory one. Study-wide points: Compared with clonotypes that all four donors shared, non-shared clonotypes had lower generation probabilities.

Remarks on this clone: Its specificity is not known.

The CDR3 covers 18 residues. In germline, CDR1 is LGHNA, CDR2 YSLEER. Losses at the gene ends were 3 bases for V and 5 bases for J; bases not matched to a gene: 15. The assay was carried out at the deep level. TCRdb's table, derived via immunoSEQ multiplex PCR, lists solely in-frame clones and lacks some. The profile shows 2 million to 3 million clones, 93% of them singletons. Those who donated, Caucasian adults without exception, all lived in Nashville, Tennessee. Sequences were obtained from naive CD4+ T cells from PBMCs. Subset given: CD45RA+ positively selected. J is TRBJ2-2 and V is TRBV4-3, with 7 bases that match TRBD2. This receptor was obtained from a man younger than 30 in good health. Some clones in this sample may be carry-over from other donors' samples. DNA of the CDR3: TGCGCCAGCAGCCAGCCCTTTAGCAGGAGGGAGGGTACCGGGGAGCTGTTTTTT. Its protein product is CASSQPFSRREGTGELFF.